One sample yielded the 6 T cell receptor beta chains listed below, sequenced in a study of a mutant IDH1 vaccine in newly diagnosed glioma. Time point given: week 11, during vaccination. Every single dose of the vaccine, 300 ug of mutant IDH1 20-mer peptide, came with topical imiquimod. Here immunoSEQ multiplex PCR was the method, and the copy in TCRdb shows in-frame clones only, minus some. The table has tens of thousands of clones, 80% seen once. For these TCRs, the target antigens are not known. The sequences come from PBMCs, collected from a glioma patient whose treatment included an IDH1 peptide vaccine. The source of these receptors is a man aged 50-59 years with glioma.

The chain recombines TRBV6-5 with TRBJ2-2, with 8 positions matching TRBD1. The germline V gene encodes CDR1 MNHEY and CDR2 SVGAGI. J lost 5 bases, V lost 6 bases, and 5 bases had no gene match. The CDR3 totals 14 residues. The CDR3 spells CASRRQGLTGELFF. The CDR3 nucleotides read TGTGCCAGCAGGCGACAGGGGTTGACCGGGGAGCTGTTTTTT.

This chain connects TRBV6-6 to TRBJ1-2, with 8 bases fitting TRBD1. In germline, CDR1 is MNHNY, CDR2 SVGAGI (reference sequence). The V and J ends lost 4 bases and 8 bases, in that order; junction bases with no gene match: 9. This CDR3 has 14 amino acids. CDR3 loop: CASSLSDRAGGYTF. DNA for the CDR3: TGTGCCAGCAGTTTATCGGACAGGGCAGGCGGCTACACCTTC.

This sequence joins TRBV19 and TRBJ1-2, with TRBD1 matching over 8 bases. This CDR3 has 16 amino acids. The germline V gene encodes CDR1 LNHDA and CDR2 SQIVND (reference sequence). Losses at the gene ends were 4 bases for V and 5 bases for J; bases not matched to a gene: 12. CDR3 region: CASSSGQGEPLYGYTF. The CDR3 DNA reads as TGTGCCAGTAGTAGCGGACAGGGAGAACCTCTGTATGGCTACACCTTC.

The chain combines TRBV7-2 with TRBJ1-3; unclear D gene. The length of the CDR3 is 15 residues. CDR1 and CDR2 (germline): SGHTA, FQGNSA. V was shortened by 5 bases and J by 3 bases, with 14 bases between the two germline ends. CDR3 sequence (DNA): TGTGCCAGCAGCCTGCCCTCCGGGTTTGGAAACACCATATATTTT. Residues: CASSLPSGFGNTIYF.

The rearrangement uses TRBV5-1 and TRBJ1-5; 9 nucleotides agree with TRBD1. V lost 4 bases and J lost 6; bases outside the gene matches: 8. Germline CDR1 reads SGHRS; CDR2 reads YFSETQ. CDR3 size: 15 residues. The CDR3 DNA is TGCGCCAGCAGCCCTGGGACAGGGCAGAGTCAGCCCCAGCATTTT. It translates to CASSPGTGQSQPQHF.

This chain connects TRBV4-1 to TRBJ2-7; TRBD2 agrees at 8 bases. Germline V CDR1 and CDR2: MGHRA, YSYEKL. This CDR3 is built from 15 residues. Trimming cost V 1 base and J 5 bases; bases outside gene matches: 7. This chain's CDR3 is CASSQGLNGGDEQYF. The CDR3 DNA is TGCGCCAGCAGCCAAGGATTGAACGGGGGGGACGAGCAGTACTTC.